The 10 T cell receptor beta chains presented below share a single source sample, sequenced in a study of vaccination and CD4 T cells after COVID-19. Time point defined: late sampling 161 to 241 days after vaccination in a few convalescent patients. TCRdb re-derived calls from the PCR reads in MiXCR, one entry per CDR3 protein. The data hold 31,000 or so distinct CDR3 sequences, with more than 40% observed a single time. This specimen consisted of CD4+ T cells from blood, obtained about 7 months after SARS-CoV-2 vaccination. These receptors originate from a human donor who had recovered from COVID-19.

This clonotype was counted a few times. The CDR3 nucleotides read TGTGCCAGCAGTTTTATAGCGGGAGGGGAGACCCAGTACTTC. Translation: CASSFIAGGETQYF. This chain uses TRBV27 with TRBJ2-5; TRBD2 aligns across 11 bases. V shed 3 bases, J shed 5 bases, and the junction held 2 bases outside the gene matches. Germline CDR1 reads MNHEY; CDR2 reads SMNVEV (reference sequence). This CDR3 is built from 14 residues.

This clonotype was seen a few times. The CDR3 coding sequence is TGTGCCAGTAGTAGGGGGATGGGAACAGATACGCAGTATTTT. It translates to CASSRGMGTDTQYF. The rearrangement uses TRBV19 and TRBJ2-3; the D call may be TRBD1 or TRBD2 (5 bases each). The CDR3 sequence is 14 residues long. Deletions cut 4 bases from V and 3 bases from J, with 11 bases between. Per germline, CDR1 LNHDA and CDR2 SQIVND (reference sequence). Combining the CDR3 with reference TRBV19 and TRBJ2-3 gives the whole variable domain DGGITQSPKYLFRKEGQNVTLSCEQNLNHDAMYWYRQDPGQGLRLIYYSQIVNDFQKGDIAEGYSVSREKKESFPLTVTSAQKNPTAFYLCASSRGMGTDTQYFGPGTRLTVL.

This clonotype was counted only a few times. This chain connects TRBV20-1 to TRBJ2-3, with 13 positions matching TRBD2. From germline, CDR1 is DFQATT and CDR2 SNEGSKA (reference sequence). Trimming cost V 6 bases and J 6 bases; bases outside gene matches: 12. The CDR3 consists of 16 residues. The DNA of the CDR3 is TGCAGTGCCAACGGAGGACTAGCGGGAGTCGCTGATACGCAGTATTTT. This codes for CSANGGLAGVADTQYF.

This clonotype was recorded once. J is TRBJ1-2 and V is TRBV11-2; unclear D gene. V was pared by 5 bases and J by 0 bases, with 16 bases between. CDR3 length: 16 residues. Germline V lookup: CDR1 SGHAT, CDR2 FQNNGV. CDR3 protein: CASSTSGLHANYGYTF. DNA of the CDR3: TGTGCCAGCAGCACTTCCGGGCTCCACGCTAACTATGGCTACACCTTC.

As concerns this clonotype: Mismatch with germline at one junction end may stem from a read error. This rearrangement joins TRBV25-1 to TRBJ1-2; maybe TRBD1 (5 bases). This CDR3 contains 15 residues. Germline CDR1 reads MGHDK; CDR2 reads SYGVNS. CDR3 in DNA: TGTGCCAGCGGTGATCCGGGACCGCCTAACTATGGCTACACCTTC. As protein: CASGDPGPPNYGYTF.

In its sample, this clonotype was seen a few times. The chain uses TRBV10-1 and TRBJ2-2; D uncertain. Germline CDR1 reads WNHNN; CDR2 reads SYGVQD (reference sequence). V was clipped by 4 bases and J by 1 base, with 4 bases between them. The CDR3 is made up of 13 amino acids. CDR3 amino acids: CASSVGNTGELFF. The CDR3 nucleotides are TGCGCCAGCAGTGTGGGGAACACCGGGGAGCTGTTTTTT.

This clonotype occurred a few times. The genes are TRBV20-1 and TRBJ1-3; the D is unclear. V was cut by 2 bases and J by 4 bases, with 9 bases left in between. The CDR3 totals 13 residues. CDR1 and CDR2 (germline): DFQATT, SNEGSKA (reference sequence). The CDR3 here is CSARSQRGNTIYF. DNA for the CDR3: TGCAGTGCTAGATCACAGCGGGGAAACACCATATATTTT.

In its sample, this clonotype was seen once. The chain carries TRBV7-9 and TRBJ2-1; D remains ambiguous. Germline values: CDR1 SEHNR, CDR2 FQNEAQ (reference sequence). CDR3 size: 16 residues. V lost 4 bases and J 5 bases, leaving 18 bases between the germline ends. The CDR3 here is CASSSLGETPNNEQFF. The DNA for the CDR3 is TGTGCCAGCAGCTCCTTAGGTGAGACCCCAAACAATGAGCAGTTCTTC.

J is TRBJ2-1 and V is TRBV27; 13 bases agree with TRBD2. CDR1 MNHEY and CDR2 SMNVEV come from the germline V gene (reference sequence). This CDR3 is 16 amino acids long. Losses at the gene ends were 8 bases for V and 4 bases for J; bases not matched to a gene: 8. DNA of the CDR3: TGTGCCAGCCAGCAACTAGCGGGAGGGTATTACAATGAGCAGTTCTTC. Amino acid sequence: CASQQLAGGYYNEQFF.

This CDR3 is CASRTFSGTYQETQYF. CDR3 DNA: TGTGCCAGCAGGACATTTAGCGGGACGTACCAAGAGACCCAGTACTTC. The V call is TRBV6-2 or TRBV6-3, the J call TRBJ2-5; 8 bases are a match to TRBD2. CDR3 length equals 16 residues. Germline CDR1 and CDR2: MNHEY and SVGEGT. The V gene end was trimmed by 6 bases and the J gene end by 0 bases; junction bases not matched to a gene: 9.